What follows are 32 T cell receptor beta chains derived from one specimen sequenced in a study of cytomegalovirus exposure and HLA in healthy donors. 60 Vbeta and 13 Jbeta primers were used in PCR. Using immunoSEQ multiplex PCR, the repertoire was profiled, and TCRdb retains in-frame clones only, with some absent. This table has about 160,000 clones, about 79% appearing once. Sequenced input: PBMCs. These receptors originate from a man in his forties or fifties in good health and CMV-seropositive.

The gene calls are TRBV5-8 and TRBJ2-1, with 10 positions matching TRBD2. CDR3 length: 16 residues. Germline V gene sequence: CDR1 SGHTS, CDR2 YDEGEE. V gave up 6 bases and J gave up 3 bases; unmatched junction bases: 9. CDR3 nucleotides: TGTGCCAGCACCGGGCACCGGACTAGCGGCTACAATGAGCAGTTCTTC. Amino acids: CASTGHRTSGYNEQFF.

The V gene is TRBV6-6, the J gene TRBJ1-5, with unresolved D. Trimming pared 0 bases from V and 3 bases from J, leaving 9 bases between. The CDR3 contains 15 residues. Germline loops: CDR1 MNHNY, CDR2 SVGAGI (reference sequence). CDR3 protein: CASSYSAGNNQPQHF. CDR3 bases: TGTGCCAGCAGTTACTCGGCAGGCAACAATCAGCCCCAGCATTTT.

V and J are TRBV4-1 and TRBJ2-7; D might be TRBD1 (6 bases). From germline, CDR1 is MGHRA and CDR2 YSYEKL. The CDR3 is 16 residues long. The germline V and J ends were trimmed by 1 base and 5 bases, with 18 bases remaining between them. The CDR3 DNA follows: TGCGCCAGCAGCCAAGGGACTGCACAGGGCCTCGACGAGCAGTACTTC. Its protein product is CASSQGTAQGLDEQYF.

V usage is TRBV2 and J usage is TRBJ1-6; 7 bases are a match to TRBD1. J gave up 5 bases and V 5 bases, and 6 bases lay outside the gene matches. This CDR3 contains 15 residues. CDR1 is SNHLY, CDR2 FYNNEI, per germline. CDR3 sequence reads: CASSFRGPDNSPLHF. CDR3 coding DNA: TGTGCCAGCAGTTTTAGGGGGCCGGATAATTCACCCCTCCACTTT.

This clone was detected only a few times. The chain is built from TRBV4-2 and TRBJ1-5; the match to TRBD1 covers 7 bases. The J segment lost 0 bases and the V segment lost 4 bases, leaving 3 bases of the junction unmatched. In germline, CDR1 is LGHNA, CDR2 YNFKEQ. This CDR3 region has 15 residues. CDR3 in amino acids: CASSPTGYSNQPQHF. In DNA, the CDR3 is TGTGCCAGCAGCCCGACAGGGTATAGCAATCAGCCCCAGCATTTT.

This clone was seen only a few times. This rearrangement joins TRBV5-1 to TRBJ2-2, with a tentative D call TRBD1 (6 bases). This CDR3 is built from 14 residues. Germline CDR1 is SGHRS and CDR2 is YFSETQ. V gave up 0 bases and J gave up 4 bases, with 7 bases separating them. The CDR3 region is CASSLGQATGELFF. DNA of the CDR3: TGCGCCAGCAGCTTGGGACAGGCCACCGGGGAGCTGTTTTTT.

The CDR3 DNA is TGTGCCAGTACAGGGGGGTTGGCCGGCAGGTACTTTGGCTACACCTTC. It yields the protein CASTGGLAGRYFGYTF. The chain has TRBV19 and TRBJ1-2; the match to TRBD1 covers 7 bases. CDR3 length equals 16 residues. CDR1 and CDR2 (germline): LNHDA, SQIVND (reference sequence). The junction had 18 bases not matched to a gene; V was cut back by 7 bases and J by 7 bases.

This sequence joins TRBV27 and TRBJ2-1; 7 bases align to TRBD2. Losses at the gene ends were 8 bases for V and 6 bases for J; bases not matched to a gene: 7. Germline V gene sequence: CDR1 MNHEY, CDR2 SMNVEV (reference sequence). The CDR3 has 13 amino acids. This CDR3 is CASRLGRGNEQFF. The DNA of the CDR3 is TGTGCCAGCCGACTAGGGAGGGGCAATGAGCAGTTCTTC.

The J gene is TRBJ2-3, the V gene TRBV7-3; 11 nucleotides line up with TRBD2. Germline V gives CDR1 SGHTA, CDR2 FQGTGA. This CDR3 is 14 amino acids long. Trimming removed 5 bases from V and 5 bases from J; junction bases left unmatched: 3. Written as DNA, the CDR3 is TGTGCCAGCAGCCAAGGACTAGCGGGAGATACGCAGTATTTT. It codes for CASSQGLAGDTQYF.

This chain links TRBV11-2 with TRBJ2-7; maybe TRBD2 (5 bases). The germline CDR1 and CDR2 sequences are SGHAT and FQNNGV. CDR3 length: 13 residues. V shed 1 base and J shed 4 bases, with 8 bases lying between them. The CDR3 nucleotides are TGTGCCAGCAGCTTAGGGGGAGAATACGAGCAGTACTTC. This codes for CASSLGGEYEQYF.

The chain is built from TRBV7-8 and TRBJ2-3, with D tentatively TRBD1 (7 bases). V lost 5 bases and J 3 bases, leaving 24 bases between the germline ends. The CDR3 runs 18 residues. The germline CDR1 and CDR2 sequences are SGHVS and FQNEAQ. The CDR3 DNA reads as TGTGCCAGCAGCAAATCCCGGAGGGGGCGCCGTAATACAGATACGCAGTATTTT. The encoded protein is CASSKSRRGRRNTDTQYF.

The chain links TRBV18 to TRBJ2-7; TRBD1 aligns across 8 bases. V lost 3 bases and J lost 3; bases outside the gene matches: 1. Germline V lookup: CDR1 KGHSH, CDR2 LQKENI. The CDR3 is 13 residues long. CDR3 in amino acids: CASSPGQVYEQYF. For the CDR3, the DNA is TGTGCCAGCTCACCGGGACAGGTCTACGAGCAGTACTTC.

The V and J genes are TRBV11-3 and TRBJ2-1; 10 bases fit TRBD1. The V gene end was trimmed by 5 bases and the J gene end by 5 bases; junction bases not matched to a gene: 6. Germline-derived CDR1 and CDR2 are SGHNT and YENEEA. This CDR3 has 15 residues. The CDR3 loop is CASSARDRGHNEQFF. The CDR3 DNA is TGTGCCAGCAGCGCCCGGGACAGGGGACACAATGAGCAGTTCTTC.

This clone was counted a few times. The CDR3 reads CASSLANRGYTF. CDR3 DNA: TGTGCCAGCAGCTTGGCCAACAGGGGCTACACCTTC. This sequence joins TRBV5-4 and TRBJ1-2, with TRBD1 as a possible D gene (5 bases). The CDR3 sequence is 12 residues long. Germline loops: CDR1 SGHNT, CDR2 YYREEE (reference sequence). V lost 0 bases to trimming and J lost 8 bases, with 8 bases between them.

This chain connects TRBV28 to TRBJ2-1; 16 bases agree with TRBD2. CDR1 and CDR2 (germline): MDHEN, SYDVKM. The ends lost 4 bases at V and 8 bases at J; junction bases unmatched: 14. The CDR3 has 19 residues. The DNA for the CDR3 is TGTGCCAGCAGTTCGGCTACCGGGACTAGCGGGAGGGCCCCGCATGAGCAGTTCTTC. Translated, it gives CASSSATGTSGRAPHEQFF. Together with reference TRBV28 and TRBJ2-1, the CDR3 gives the full variable domain: DVKVTQSSRYLVKRTGEKVFLECVQDMDHENMFWYRQDPGLGLRLIYFSYDVKMKEKGDIPEGYSVSREKKERFSLILESASTNQTSMYLCASSSATGTSGRAPHEQFFGPGTRLTVL.

This rearrangement joins TRBV27 to TRBJ1-6; perhaps TRBD1 as D (6 bases). The CDR3 sequence is 13 residues long. Per the germline V gene, CDR1 is MNHEY and CDR2 is SMNVEV (reference sequence). Trimming pared 5 bases from V and 10 bases from J, leaving 12 bases between. The CDR3 region has the DNA TGTGCCAGCAGTACCAGGGGTTACTCACCCCTCCACTTT. Its translation is CASSTRGYSPLHF.

This chain connects TRBV21-1 to TRBJ2-4; TRBD1, the D gene given by the table, was not confirmed from the DNA. TRBV21-1 is designated a pseudogene. CDR3 length: 18 residues. The CDR3 DNA reads as TGTGCCAGCAGCAAAGTCTGGCAGGCAAATCGAGCCAAAAACATTCAGTACTTC. Translation gives CASSKVWQANRAKNIQYF.

This clone occurred a few times. V is TRBV9 and J is TRBJ2-3; 10 bases map to TRBD2. CDR1 SGDLS and CDR2 YYNGEE come from the germline V gene. J lost 2 bases, V lost 4 bases, and 7 bases had no gene match. The CDR3 spans 16 residues. The CDR3 region is CASSPGLALFTDTQYF. CDR3 bases: TGTGCCAGCAGCCCGGGACTAGCGTTGTTCACAGATACGCAGTATTTT.

The V and J genes are TRBV29-1 and TRBJ1-2; D possibly corresponds to TRBD1 (5 bases). Trimming took 3 bases from V and 4 from J, leaving 12 bases between them. Germline V lookup: CDR1 SQVTM, CDR2 ANQGSEA. The CDR3 has 13 amino acids. The CDR3 protein is CSVERTTAYGYTF. The CDR3 DNA reads TGCAGCGTTGAGAGGACAACGGCCTATGGCTACACCTTC.

The chain combines TRBV5-5 with TRBJ2-2, with a possible D match to TRBD1 (6 bases). V lost 4 bases and J 4 bases, leaving 14 bases between the germline ends. The CDR3 contains 15 residues. Germline V gives CDR1 SGHKS, CDR2 YYEKEE (reference sequence). The CDR3 protein is CASSTWTAGTGELFF. In DNA form, the CDR3 reads TGTGCCAGCAGCACCTGGACAGCAGGCACCGGGGAGCTGTTTTTT.

CDR3 DNA: TGTGCCAGTAAGACAGGGGAGGTTTCACCCCTCCACTTT. Translation gives CASKTGEVSPLHF. J is TRBJ1-6 and V is TRBV19, with 8 nucleotides matching TRBD1. The V gene end was trimmed by 7 bases and the J gene end by 9 bases; junction bases not matched to a gene: 5. The CDR3 runs to 13 residues. CDR1 and CDR2 from the germline V gene are LNHDA and SQIVND (reference sequence).

This clone was seen only a few times. V usage is TRBV29-1 and J usage is TRBJ2-7; D gene uncertain. CDR3 length: 12 amino acids. The ends were cut back, 4 bases at V and 0 bases at J, with 7 bases in the middle. The germline V gene encodes CDR1 SQVTM and CDR2 ANQGSEA. This CDR3 reads CSVARNSYEQYF. CDR3 sequence (DNA): TGCAGCGTTGCCAGGAACTCCTACGAGCAGTACTTC.

The chain uses TRBV7-9 and TRBJ2-7; 9 nucleotides line up with TRBD1. The CDR3 loop spans 12 amino acids. V shed 7 bases and J 9 bases; nucleotides not matched to a gene: 7. Germline assignment: CDR1 SEHNR and CDR2 FQNEAQ (reference sequence). The CDR3 spells CASTEGQGRQYF. For the CDR3, the DNA is TGTGCCAGCACCGAAGGACAGGGGAGGCAGTACTTC.

The chain couples TRBV2 to TRBJ2-7; 8 bases map to TRBD1. J lost 4 bases, V lost 7 bases, and 6 bases had no gene match. The germline V gene encodes CDR1 SNHLY and CDR2 FYNNEI. This CDR3 has 13 amino acids. CDR3 DNA sequence: TGTGCCAGCAACCCTCAGGGGGCTTACGAGCAGTACGTC. Its translation is CASNPQGAYEQYV.

The J gene is TRBJ2-1, the V gene TRBV7-9; maybe TRBD2 (5 bases). CDR1 is SEHNR, CDR2 FQNEAQ, per germline (reference sequence). The V end lost 1 base, the J end lost 10 bases, and 14 bases lay between the germline ends. This CDR3 has 14 amino acids. The CDR3 bases are TGTGCCAGCAGCTTAGGATCGGGGATTTGGGAGCAGTTCTTC. It codes for CASSLGSGIWEQFF.

This clone was counted only a few times. V usage is TRBV4-2 and J usage is TRBJ1-5; maybe TRBD1 (5 bases). The germline V gene has CDR1 LGHNA and CDR2 YNFKEQ. This CDR3 has 15 amino acids. Trimming took 6 bases from V and 9 from J, leaving 21 bases between them. This chain's CDR3 is CASSDISGKGRPQHF. CDR3 sequence (DNA): TGTGCCAGCAGTGATATCAGTGGGAAGGGGCGGCCCCAGCATTTT.

The chain has TRBV9 and TRBJ2-1; 13 nucleotides agree with TRBD2. There are 15 residues in the CDR3. Germline values: CDR1 SGDLS, CDR2 YYNGEE. J lost 8 bases, V lost 3 bases, and 5 bases had no gene match. Written as DNA, the CDR3 is TGTGCCAGCAGCGCGACTAGCGGGAGGACGCATGAGCAGTTCTTC. Encoded protein: CASSATSGRTHEQFF.

A single count supports this clone. The chain combines TRBV7-8 with TRBJ1-4; a weak D match, TRBD1 (6 bases). From germline, CDR1 is SGHVS and CDR2 FQNEAQ. This CDR3 is 15 amino acids long. V was clipped by 4 bases and J by 8 bases, with 17 bases between them. The CDR3 coding sequence is TGTGCCAGCAGCTCGTTGACGGGGGGCGAAGAAAAACTGTTTTTT. Translating gives CASSSLTGGEEKLFF.

The chain couples TRBV20-1 to TRBJ2-3; D is unresolved. CDR3 length: 10 amino acids. Trimming removed 0 bases at V and 12 bases at J, with 7 bases between. CDR1 is DFQATT, CDR2 SNEGSKA, per germline (reference sequence). CDR3 amino acids: CSARDGPQYF. CDR3 nucleotides: TGCAGTGCTAGAGATGGCCCACAGTATTTT.

The V call is TRBV30, the J call TRBJ1-6; perhaps TRBD1 as D (6 bases). The V and J ends lost 4 bases and 0 bases respectively, with 13 bases between them. Per germline, CDR1 GTSNPN and CDR2 SVGIG (reference sequence). This CDR3 spans 16 amino acids. Written as DNA, the CDR3 is TGTGCCTGGAACTCAGGGGTGAGCTCCTATAATTCACCCCTCCACTTT. Its protein product is CAWNSGVSSYNSPLHF.

As for this clone: Germline and junction disagree at one end, which may indicate a read error. The rearrangement joins TRBV7-7 to TRBJ2-1; a weak D match, TRBD2 (5 bases). Germline CDR1 and CDR2: SSHAT and FNYEAQ (reference sequence). The CDR3 contains 13 residues. This chain's CDR3 is CASSSGLNNEQFF. The CDR3 DNA is TGTGCTAGCAGCTCTGGACTTAACAATGAGCAGTTCTTC.

V gene TRBV6-1 combines with J gene TRBJ1-1, with 8 bases fitting TRBD1. The CDR3 is made up of 14 amino acids. Germline CDR1 is MNHNS and CDR2 is SASEGT. With V trimmed by 6 bases and J by 3 bases, 6 bases remained unmatched. The chain's CDR3 is CASRITTGDTEAFF. The DNA of the CDR3 is TGTGCCAGCAGAATTACGACAGGGGACACTGAAGCTTTCTTT.